This T cell receptor (beta chain) emerged from a study of blood T cell repertoires in COVID-19. The overall study: The origin of the acute and convalescent COVID-19 samples was the United States, Italy and Spain.

This clone was recorded at least ten times. Other nucleotide sequences from this sample produce the same CDR3. TCRdb's table, derived via immunoSEQ multiplex PCR, lists solely in-frame clones and lacks some. The sample includes about 150,000 clones, 84% of them seen just once. The CDR3 runs 15 residues. Germline lookup yields CDR1 SGHDT and CDR2 YYEEEE. V shed 4 bases and J 4 bases; nucleotides not matched to a gene: 4. Enrolled through a virtual design, the participants were between roughly 18 and 95 years of age and came from 24 US areas. Two consecutive negative NP/OP PCR tests, clearance, or resolved symptoms defined Cohort 3 recovery.

The chain combines TRBV5-6 with TRBJ2-7; TRBD2 agrees at 14 bases. The sequence derives from a man aged 45 to 65 who had recovered from COVID-19. The sample comprised PBMCs or T cells enriched from blood (not recorded which). DNA of the CDR3: TGTGCCAGCAGCCCCGGACTAGCGGGGGGATACGAGCAGTACTTC. It yields the protein CASSPGLAGGYEQYF. Drawing the rest from reference TRBV5-6 and TRBJ2-7, the complete variable domain is DAGVTQSPTHLIKTRGQQVTLRCSPKSGHDTVSWYQQALGQGPQFIFQYYEEEERQRGNFPDRFSGHQFPNYSSELNVNALLLGDSALYLCASSPGLAGGYEQYFGPGTRLTVT.